These 26 T cell receptor beta chains share one sample of origin, sequenced in a study of blood T cell repertoires in COVID-19. The table came from immunoSEQ multiplex PCR; TCRdb's copy has only in-frame clones and leaves some out. The sample carries about 200,000 clones, around four fifths recorded once. Sequencing was done on a sample of PBMCs or T cells enriched from blood (not recorded which). The receptors here all came from a man in his forties who had recovered from COVID-19.

The V gene is TRBV5-6, the J gene TRBJ1-5; D is uncertain. The CDR3 extends over 14 amino acids. In germline, CDR1 is SGHDT, CDR2 YYEEEE. The germline V and J ends were trimmed by 2 bases and 0 bases, with 6 bases remaining between them. CDR3 nucleotides: TGTGCCAGCAGCTTCGGGTATAGCAATCAGCCCCAGCATTTT. The encoded protein is CASSFGYSNQPQHF.

The chain uses TRBV7-2 and TRBJ2-3; TRBD2 matches 11 bases. CDR3 length: 15 residues. V was clipped by 4 bases and J by 6 bases; unmatched bases: 6. CDR1 and CDR2 (germline): SGHTA, FQGNSA. In DNA form, the CDR3 reads TGTGCCAGCAGCTGGTTAGCGGGGGGGCAGGATACGCAGTATTTT. The encoded protein is CASSWLAGGQDTQYF. Full variable domain (rest looked up from reference TRBV7-2 and TRBJ2-3): GAGVSQSPSNKVTEKGKDVELRCDPISGHTALYWYRQSLGQGLEFLIYFQGNSAPDKSGLPSDRFSAERTGGSVSTLTIQRTQQEDSAVYLCASSWLAGGQDTQYFGPGTRLTVL.

V usage is TRBV30 and J usage is TRBJ2-3, with a weak D call TRBD1 (5 bases). This CDR3 has 14 residues. Germline CDR1 GTSNPN, CDR2 SVGIG (reference sequence). V shed 5 bases and J shed 4 bases, with 16 bases lying between them. Written as DNA, the CDR3 is TGTGCCTGGCACCCCAGGGTTTGGGCAGATACGCAGTATTTT. Its translation is CAWHPRVWADTQYF.

The chain is built from TRBV28 and TRBJ1-5, with a possible D match to TRBD1 (5 bases). Germline CDR1 reads MDHEN; CDR2 reads SYDVKM. V was shortened by 10 bases and J by 4 bases, with 20 bases between the two germline ends. The CDR3 runs 15 residues. The DNA of the CDR3 is TGTGCCACTCGAAGACAGACCCTAAGGAATCAGCCCCAGCATTTT. Encoded protein: CATRRQTLRNQPQHF.

CDR3 sequence: CASSSNSGGYNEQFF. Here the CDR3 DNA reads TGTGCCAGCAGTTCGAATAGCGGGGGCTACAATGAGCAGTTCTTC. The V call is TRBV2, the J call TRBJ2-1; TRBD2 matches at 9 bases. The CDR3 is 15 amino acids. Germline trimming cut 5 bases from V and 3 bases from J; bases unmatched to any gene: 5. Germline CDR1 is SNHLY and CDR2 is FYNNEI.

This clone is a singleton in its sample. The chain recombines TRBV4-1 with TRBJ1-4; possibly TRBD1 for D (6 bases). The CDR3 extends over 19 amino acids. The ends were cut back, 0 bases at V and 2 bases at J, with 19 bases in the middle. Germline values: CDR1 MGHRA, CDR2 YSYEKL. Here the CDR3 reads CASSQDQGLGGRTNEKLFF. CDR3 bases: TGCGCCAGCAGCCAAGATCAGGGCTTGGGGGGGCGCACTAATGAAAAACTGTTTTTT.

In DNA, the CDR3 is TGCGCCAGCAGCTTGGAGGACAGATCCTACGAGCAGTACTTC. Translation: CASSLEDRSYEQYF. The chain has TRBV5-1 and TRBJ2-7; a possible D gene is TRBD1 (6 bases). Deletions cut 0 bases from V and 1 base from J, with 8 bases between. Germline V gene lookup returns CDR1 SGHRS and CDR2 YFSETQ. The CDR3 is made up of 14 amino acids.

The chain has TRBV5-6 and TRBJ2-7; D is unclear. V dropped 4 bases and J dropped 3 bases, with 8 bases sitting between them. The germline V gene has CDR1 SGHDT and CDR2 YYEEEE. The CDR3 has 12 amino acids. CDR3 in amino acids: CASSPGGYEQYF. The CDR3 nucleotides are TGTGCCAGCAGCCCGGGTGGCTACGAGCAGTACTTC. The whole variable domain, filled in from reference TRBV5-6 and TRBJ2-7, reads DAGVTQSPTHLIKTRGQQVTLRCSPKSGHDTVSWYQQALGQGPQFIFQYYEEEERQRGNFPDRFSGHQFPNYSSELNVNALLLGDSALYLCASSPGGYEQYFGPGTRLTVT.

This clone showed up just once. V usage is TRBV6-6 and J usage is TRBJ1-5; 8 bases agree with TRBD1. Germline lookup yields CDR1 MNHNY and CDR2 SVGAGI (reference sequence). V shed 10 bases, J shed 6 bases, and the junction held 5 bases outside the gene matches. This CDR3 is 12 amino acids long. CDR3 DNA sequence: TGTGCCACACAGGGGGTGAGTCAGCCCCAGCATTTT. Translated, it gives CATQGVSQPQHF.

This chain connects TRBV19 to TRBJ1-4; D is possibly TRBD1 (5 bases). Germline V gene sequence: CDR1 LNHDA, CDR2 SQIVND (reference sequence). Trimming left V 3 bases short and J 6 bases short, with 11 bases between. This CDR3 has 14 amino acids. CDR3 sequence reads: CASSIDSPDEKLFF. CDR3 nucleotides: TGTGCCAGTAGTATCGACAGCCCTGATGAAAAACTGTTTTTT.

The chain recombines TRBV5-1 with TRBJ1-3; 7 nucleotides align to TRBD1. Germline assignment: CDR1 SGHRS and CDR2 YFSETQ. The CDR3 has 15 residues. V lost 3 bases and J lost 2; bases outside the gene matches: 5. CDR3 DNA sequence: TGCGCCAGCAGCTCACTACAGGGGACTGGAAACACCATATATTTT. Its translation: CASSSLQGTGNTIYF.

This clone occurred a few times. The chain joins TRBV11-2 to TRBJ1-2; 7 bases agree with TRBD1. Trimming took 3 bases from V and 0 from J; bases not matched to a gene: 4. Germline lookup yields CDR1 SGHAT and CDR2 FQNNGV. The CDR3 sequence is 15 residues long. CDR3 in DNA: TGTGCCAGCAGCTTGGGTACAGGGGCTAACTATGGCTACACCTTC. Residues: CASSLGTGANYGYTF.

This clone was seen only a few times. V usage is TRBV18 and J usage is TRBJ2-3, with a weak D call TRBD1 (6 bases). This CDR3 has 14 amino acids. Trimming removed 4 bases from V and 4 bases from J, with 12 bases in between. The V gene's germline CDR1 is KGHSH and CDR2 LQKENI. The CDR3 nucleotides are TGTGCCAGCTCACGGTCACAGGGCTCAGATACGCAGTATTTT. This translates into CASSRSQGSDTQYF.

Turning to this clone: The junction differs from germline at one of its ends, possibly a read error. The J gene is TRBJ1-1, the V gene TRBV10-3, with a tentative D call TRBD1 (5 bases). The CDR3 is 12 residues long. Germline values: CDR1 ENHRY, CDR2 SYGVKD. DNA of the CDR3: TGTGCCATCAGTGAGTCGACGGGGGAGCATCTCTTT. It codes for CAISESTGEHLF.

This clone has only a few counts. The same CDR3 is also encoded by other DNA sequences in this sample. The chain joins TRBV19 to TRBJ1-5; unclear D gene. The CDR3 has 13 amino acids. V was cut by 3 bases and J by 3 bases, with 6 bases left in between. The germline gives CDR1 LNHDA, CDR2 SQIVND (reference sequence). For the CDR3, the DNA is TGTGCCAGTAGTATCCAGAACAATCAGCCCCAGCATTTT. Protein sequence: CASSIQNNQPQHF. Variable domain in full (rest from reference TRBV19 and TRBJ1-5): DGGITQSPKYLFRKEGQNVTLSCEQNLNHDAMYWYRQDPGQGLRLIYYSQIVNDFQKGDIAEGYSVSREKKESFPLTVTSAQKNPTAFYLCASSIQNNQPQHFGDGTRLSIL.

The chain employs TRBV18 and TRBJ1-5; D perhaps matches TRBD1 (6 bases). Germline V gene lookup returns CDR1 KGHSH and CDR2 LQKENI. CDR3 length: 13 residues. Trimming pared 5 bases from V and 5 bases from J, leaving 10 bases between. The DNA for the CDR3 is TGTGCCAGCTCAAGGACAGACGATCAGCCCCAGCATTTT. Translation gives CASSRTDDQPQHF.

The V call is TRBV15, the J call TRBJ2-7; the D gene is possibly TRBD2 (5 bases). The V gene lost 1 base and the J gene lost 7 bases, with 8 bases spanning the gap. Per the germline V gene, CDR1 is LNHNV and CDR2 is YYDKDF (reference sequence). There are 12 residues in the CDR3. In DNA, the CDR3 is TGTGCCACCAGCAGAGGTCCGGGGGAGCAGTACTTC. Translated: CATSRGPGEQYF.

The chain recombines TRBV5-4 with TRBJ2-1; TRBD2 matches 8 bases. This CDR3 has 15 amino acids. Trimming took 3 bases from V and 7 from J; bases not matched to a gene: 9. Germline assignment: CDR1 SGHNT and CDR2 YYREEE (reference sequence). DNA for the CDR3: TGTGCCAGCAGCTGGACTAGCAGTTTAAGTAATGAGCAGTTCTTC. Translated: CASSWTSSLSNEQFF.

The chain combines TRBV28 with TRBJ2-3; TRBD2 might be the D (5 bases). In germline, CDR1 is MDHEN, CDR2 SYDVKM. The CDR3 is 16 amino acids. Trimming cost V 8 bases and J 4 bases, with 22 bases left between them. CDR3 amino acids: CASVSYRVGAPDTQYF. The CDR3 DNA is TGTGCCAGCGTCTCGTACCGGGTGGGAGCCCCAGATACGCAGTATTTT. Full variable domain (missing parts from reference TRBV28 and TRBJ2-3): DVKVTQSSRYLVKRTGEKVFLECVQDMDHENMFWYRQDPGLGLRLIYFSYDVKMKEKGDIPEGYSVSREKKERFSLILESASTNQTSMYLCASVSYRVGAPDTQYFGPGTRLTVL.

The rearrangement uses TRBV4-2 and TRBJ2-7; D is perhaps TRBD1 (6 bases). Trimming cost V 4 bases and J 3 bases, with 16 bases left between them. Looked up from germline, CDR1 is LGHNA and CDR2 is YNFKEQ. The CDR3 loop spans 15 amino acids. CDR3 protein: CASSPRTGNLYEQYF. For the CDR3, the DNA is TGTGCCAGCAGCCCACGAACAGGGAACCTCTACGAGCAGTACTTC.

This clone was seen only a few times. The chain joins TRBV2 to TRBJ2-1, with D possibly being TRBD1 (6 bases). Germline V gene data show CDR1 as SNHLY and CDR2 as FYNNEI. The CDR3 is made up of 13 amino acids. Trimming pared 10 bases from V and 0 bases from J, leaving 10 bases between. CDR3 coding DNA: TGTGCCATCCCAGGGGACTCCTACAATGAGCAGTTCTTC. Its translation: CAIPGDSYNEQFF. Complete variable domain (other parts from reference TRBV2 and TRBJ2-1): EPEVTQTPSHQVTQMGQEVILRCVPISNHLYFYWYRQILGQKVEFLVSFYNNEISEKSEIFDDQFSVERPDGSNFTLKIRSTKLEDSAMYFCAIPGDSYNEQFFGPGTRLTVL.

The V call is TRBV7-9, the J call TRBJ1-1, with a possible D match to TRBD1 (6 bases). Trimming shortened V by 3 bases and J by 1 base, and 12 bases separated the two germline ends. Germline V gene lookup returns CDR1 SEHNR and CDR2 FQNEAQ (reference sequence). The CDR3 length is 15 residues. For the CDR3, the DNA is TGTGCCAGCAGCTTTAACAGGGCTCGGAACACTGAAGCTTTCTTT. Translated: CASSFNRARNTEAFF.

This clone was detected only once. The rearrangement joins TRBV9 to TRBJ2-7; 10 bases map to TRBD1. Germline CDR1 is SGDLS and CDR2 is YYNGEE. V dropped 0 bases and J dropped 4; count of bases not matched to a gene: 4. The CDR3 runs 15 residues. CDR3 bases: TGTGCCAGCAGCGTAGCGGGACAGGGGCATTACGAGCAGTACTTC. Translating gives CASSVAGQGHYEQYF.

The chain links TRBV7-2 to TRBJ2-3; 12 bases match TRBD2. V was clipped by 4 bases and J by 3 bases; unmatched bases: 11. Germline lookup yields CDR1 SGHTA and CDR2 FQGNSA. CDR3 size: 18 residues. This chain's CDR3 is CASSSETLAGGKTDTQYF. The CDR3 DNA sequence: TGTGCCAGCAGCTCCGAGACCCTAGCGGGGGGGAAGACAGATACGCAGTATTTT.

The V gene is TRBV10-3, the J gene TRBJ1-2; 10 nucleotides align to TRBD1. The trim removed 5 bases at V and 7 bases at J, leaving 4 bases unmatched. The CDR3 runs 13 residues. Germline assignment: CDR1 ENHRY and CDR2 SYGVKD. The CDR3 reads CAISSRTGGGYTF. In DNA, the CDR3 is TGTGCCATCAGTAGCCGGACAGGGGGTGGCTACACCTTC.

CDR3 bases: TGTGCCAGCAGCCAAGAGTCCTGGGGGGACACTGAAGCTTTCTTT. Translated: CASSQESWGDTEAFF. The chain couples TRBV14 to TRBJ1-1; weak D call: TRBD1 (5 bases). The CDR3 has 15 amino acids. The V and J ends lost 0 bases and 3 bases respectively, with 11 bases between them. CDR1 is SGHDN, CDR2 FVKESK, per germline.